This TCR beta chain stems from a study of blood T cell repertoires in COVID-19. The CDR3 contains 14 residues. Germline CDR1 is SQVTM and CDR2 is ANQGSEA. V was cut by 0 bases and J by 7 bases, with 15 bases left in between. Sequencing was performed with immunoSEQ multiplex PCR; in TCRdb, only in-frame clones are kept and a portion is missing. The table includes about 100,000 clones, over 60% detected once. The receptor's source is a man between 65 and 79 years old with acute or convalescent COVID-19. The sample comprised peripheral blood. V gene TRBV29-1 combines with J gene TRBJ1-2, with TRBD1 as a possible D gene (5 bases). DNA for the CDR3: TGCAGCGTTGAAGATCTTAAGGGGCTGAGTGGCTACACCTTC. It yields the protein CSVEDLKGLSGYTF. The variable domain in full, completed from reference TRBV29-1 and TRBJ1-2, reads SAVISQKPSRDICQRGTSLTIQCQVDSQVTMMFWYRQQPGQSLTLIATANQGSEATYESGFVIDKFPISRPNLTFSTLTVSNMSPEDSSIYLCSVEDLKGLSGYTFGSGTRLTVV.